A single sample gave rise to the 27 T cell receptor beta chains below, sequenced in a study of PD-1 blockade in classical Hodgkin lymphoma. As to time point: newly diagnosed, previously untreated cHL patient sample. Method: immunoSEQ multiplex PCR; TCRdb's copy keeps in-frame clones and lacks some. The sample lists about 16,000 clones; 70% to 90% were seen once. The specimen was peripheral blood mononuclear cells (PBMCs). These receptors were obtained from a human donor with classical Hodgkin lymphoma.

The chain recombines TRBV28 with TRBJ1-6; D is uncertain. Germline V gene data show CDR1 as MDHEN and CDR2 as SYDVKM. V was clipped by 7 bases and J by 7 bases, with 11 bases between them. The CDR3 runs 13 residues. The chain's CDR3 is CASKVGFNSPLHF. The CDR3 nucleotides read TGTGCCAGCAAAGTTGGTTTCAATTCACCCCTCCACTTT.

This clone was counted a few times. The chain has TRBV6-6 and TRBJ2-7; tentatively, D is TRBD1 (6 bases). Between the trimmed V and J ends, which lost 5 bases and 2 bases, there was a span of 13 bases. The germline CDR1 and CDR2 sequences are MNHNY and SVGAGI (reference sequence). There are 14 residues in the CDR3. The CDR3 bases are TGTGCCAGCAGTCCGGCTGGACAGCCCTACGAGCAGTACTTC. Its translation is CASSPAGQPYEQYF.

V gene TRBV2 combines with J gene TRBJ2-5, with a possible D match to TRBD2 (5 bases). The CDR3 extends over 13 amino acids. The germline CDR1 and CDR2 sequences are SNHLY and FYNNEI. The V gene lost 6 bases and the J gene lost 4 bases, with 12 bases spanning the gap. Written as DNA, the CDR3 is TGTGCCAGCAGGGCCGGGGAGCGAGAGACCCAGTACTTC. It codes for CASRAGERETQYF.

This chain links TRBV27 with TRBJ2-7; TRBD1 is a possible D gene (6 bases). Germline lookup yields CDR1 MNHEY and CDR2 SMNVEV (reference sequence). CDR3 length equals 15 residues. Between the trimmed V and J ends, which lost 6 bases and 0 bases, there was a span of 15 bases. The CDR3 region is CASRKGQWSSYEQYF. CDR3 coding DNA: TGTGCCAGCAGGAAAGGACAGTGGAGCTCCTACGAGCAGTACTTC.

DNA for the CDR3: TGTGCCAGCAGCTCAGGCCCCTCGTTTAGCGGAACTTCCTACAATGAGCAGTTCTTC. It codes for CASSSGPSFSGTSYNEQFF. The chain carries TRBV11-2 and TRBJ2-1; tentative D call: TRBD2 (6 bases). V was pared by 4 bases and J by 1 base, with 23 bases between. Germline V gene data show CDR1 as SGHAT and CDR2 as FQNNGV. This CDR3 comprises 19 residues.

The chain is built from TRBV29-1 and TRBJ2-1; TRBD2 agrees at 9 bases. Trimming took 7 bases from V and 9 from J; bases not matched to a gene: 10. The CDR3 loop spans 13 amino acids. Germline CDR1 and CDR2: SQVTM and ANQGSEA. This chain's CDR3 is CSGWVAGVGEQFF. The CDR3 region has the DNA TGCAGCGGGTGGGTAGCGGGAGTGGGTGAGCAGTTCTTC.

V is TRBV15 and J is TRBJ2-4, with TRBD2 identical over 7 bases. This CDR3 is 18 amino acids long. V was pared by 0 bases and J by 4 bases, with 12 bases of the junction left unmatched. CDR1 is LNHNV, CDR2 YYDKDF, per germline (reference sequence). The CDR3 loop reads CATSRDHWGGNGKNIQYF. The CDR3 region has the DNA TGTGCCACCAGCAGAGATCACTGGGGAGGGAATGGGAAAAACATTCAGTACTTC.

The rearrangement joins TRBV10-3 to TRBJ1-1, with unresolved D. Germline CDR1 ENHRY, CDR2 SYGVKD. This CDR3 is built from 13 residues. The V gene lost 4 bases and the J gene lost 4 bases, with 10 bases spanning the gap. The CDR3 DNA reads as TGTGCCATCAGTGGGTTGGCGGGCACTGAAGCTTTCTTT. It translates to CAISGLAGTEAFF.

The J gene is TRBJ2-3, the V gene TRBV6-4, with no clear D. V was cut by 3 bases and J by 2 bases, with 12 bases left in between. The CDR3 extends over 15 amino acids. CDR1 and CDR2 from the germline V gene are MRHNA and SNTAGT. Here the CDR3 reads CASSESMVFTDTQYF. CDR3 nucleotides: TGTGCCAGCAGTGAATCTATGGTTTTCACAGATACGCAGTATTTT.

The chain joins TRBV15 to TRBJ1-5, with D perhaps matching TRBD1 (6 bases). Germline V CDR1 and CDR2: LNHNV, YYDKDF (reference sequence). This CDR3 is built from 15 residues. V was trimmed by 1 base and J by 3 bases, leaving 10 bases between them. This CDR3 reads CATSRGQVSNQPQHF. The CDR3 DNA follows: TGTGCCACCAGCAGAGGACAGGTTTCCAATCAGCCCCAGCATTTT.

The rearrangement uses TRBV10-3 and TRBJ1-3; D is unclear. V dropped 9 bases and J dropped 4 bases, with 13 bases sitting between them. The V gene's germline CDR1 is ENHRY and CDR2 SYGVKD. The CDR3 is 13 amino acids. The CDR3 coding sequence is TGTGCCATTACGGGGTCTGACGGAAACACCATATATTTT. This translates into CAITGSDGNTIYF.

This chain joins TRBV6-4 and TRBJ2-2, with D hard to call. V dropped 3 bases and J dropped 4 bases, with 9 bases sitting between them. The V gene's germline CDR1 is MRHNA and CDR2 SNTAGT. This CDR3 contains 14 residues. CDR3 loop: CASSEAPGTGELFF. CDR3 in DNA: TGTGCCAGCAGTGAGGCGCCGGGCACCGGGGAGCTGTTTTTT.

This chain connects TRBV5-6 to TRBJ2-5; 10 nucleotides line up with TRBD1. The trim removed 4 bases at V and 4 bases at J, leaving 4 bases unmatched. In germline, CDR1 is SGHDT, CDR2 YYEEEE. The length of the CDR3 is 14 residues. The CDR3 spells CASSRDRGRETQYF. The CDR3 DNA is TGTGCCAGCAGCAGGGACAGGGGTAGAGAGACCCAGTACTTC.

V is TRBV28 and J is TRBJ2-7; 7 bases match TRBD1. Germline loops: CDR1 MDHEN, CDR2 SYDVKM. J was trimmed by 2 bases and V by 5 bases; bases with no gene match: 6. CDR3 length: 14 residues. The CDR3 reads CASSSYGTAYEQYF. CDR3 nucleotides: TGTGCCAGCAGTAGTTACGGGACAGCCTACGAGCAGTACTTC.

CDR3 DNA sequence: TGTGCCAGCAGCTTAGATCCCCTGAGAAATGAGCAGTTCTTC. This sequence encodes CASSLDPLRNEQFF. The gene calls are TRBV11-3 and TRBJ2-1; D not resolved. The CDR3 consists of 14 residues. Germline CDR1 reads SGHNT; CDR2 reads YENEEA. V lost 0 bases to trimming and J lost 7 bases, with 10 bases between them.

The count of this clone is one. CDR3 protein: CASIGTANTGELFF. DNA of the CDR3: TGTGCCAGCATTGGGACAGCGAACACCGGGGAGCTGTTTTTT. The chain combines TRBV27 with TRBJ2-2, with 7 bases fitting TRBD1. V lost 7 bases, J lost 0 bases, and 2 bases stayed unmatched. CDR1 and CDR2 (germline): MNHEY, SMNVEV (reference sequence). CDR3 length: 14 residues.

The gene calls are TRBV21-1 and TRBJ1-1; the D call of TRBD1 is as the table states it, not checked on the DNA. TRBV21-1 is a documented pseudogene. The CDR3 length is 16 residues. CDR3 coding DNA: TGTGCCAGCAGCCCTCGTAGGGGGACACTGAACACTGAAGCTTTCTTT. It yields the protein CASSPRRGTLNTEAFF.

The V call is TRBV7-9, the J call TRBJ2-3, with 13 bases aligning to TRBD2. The germline V gene has CDR1 SEHNR and CDR2 FQNEAQ (reference sequence). V gave up 5 bases and J gave up 5 bases; unmatched junction bases: 7. The CDR3 spans 16 residues. The CDR3, as DNA: TGTGCCAGCAGCCCGACTAGCGGGAGGCGGGTAGATACGCAGTATTTT. It codes for CASSPTSGRRVDTQYF. Full variable domain (outside the CDR3, taken from reference TRBV7-9 and TRBJ2-3): DTGVSQNPRHKITKRGQNVTFRCDPISEHNRLYWYRQTLGQGPEFLTYFQNEAQLEKSRLLSDRFSAERPKGSFSTLEIQRTEQGDSAMYLCASSPTSGRRVDTQYFGPGTRLTVL.

This sequence joins TRBV5-4 and TRBJ2-1, with D perhaps given as TRBD1 or TRBD2 (5 bases each). Germline V gives CDR1 SGHNT, CDR2 YYREEE (reference sequence). V lost 7 bases and J 3 bases, leaving 5 bases between the germline ends. This CDR3 comprises 11 residues. The CDR3 here is CASGGYNEQFF. CDR3 nucleotide sequence: TGTGCCAGCGGGGGCTACAATGAGCAGTTCTTC.

This chain uses TRBV7-2 with TRBJ1-4; D is perhaps TRBD1 (5 bases). V was cut by 3 bases and J by 4 bases, with 12 bases left in between. CDR1 is SGHTA and CDR2 is FQGNSA in the germline V gene. The CDR3 runs to 15 residues. Written as DNA, the CDR3 is TGTGCCAGCAGCTTTTCTTGGGACGGTAATGAAAAACTGTTTTTT. Its protein product is CASSFSWDGNEKLFF.

The rearrangement joins TRBV2 to TRBJ2-1; D is unresolved. V lost 3 bases and J 6 bases, leaving 6 bases between the germline ends. Germline V gene lookup returns CDR1 SNHLY and CDR2 FYNNEI. This CDR3 is built from 12 residues. The CDR3 sequence: CASSDNVNEQFF. The CDR3 region has the DNA TGTGCCAGCAGTGATAATGTCAATGAGCAGTTCTTC.

The CDR3 reads CASSLGARGRPDTQYF. CDR3 nucleotides: TGCGCCAGCAGCTTAGGGGCCAGGGGGCGCCCAGATACGCAGTATTTT. This chain joins TRBV5-1 and TRBJ2-3, with 8 bases fitting TRBD1. The germline V gene has CDR1 SGHRS and CDR2 YFSETQ. The J segment lost 4 bases and the V segment lost 2 bases, leaving 9 bases of the junction unmatched. This CDR3 region has 16 residues.

The rearrangement uses TRBV5-1 and TRBJ2-7, with 9 bases that match TRBD1. The CDR3 loop spans 14 amino acids. J gave up 3 bases and V 4 bases, and 5 bases lay outside the gene matches. Per germline, CDR1 SGHRS and CDR2 YFSETQ. The chain's CDR3 is CASSLQGAYYEQYF. In DNA, the CDR3 is TGCGCCAGCAGCCTACAGGGGGCCTACTACGAGCAGTACTTC.

This rearrangement joins TRBV2 to TRBJ1-6, with TRBD1 matching over 10 bases. V gave up 7 bases and J gave up 13 bases; unmatched junction bases: 10. The CDR3 runs to 14 residues. Germline CDR1 SNHLY, CDR2 FYNNEI. The CDR3 bases are TGTGCCAGCATCGCGGGACAGGGGTTTTCGCCCCTCCACTTT. Amino acid sequence: CASIAGQGFSPLHF.

This chain uses TRBV7-8 with TRBJ2-4; D not resolved. V was shortened by 5 bases and J by 0 bases, with 14 bases between the two germline ends. This CDR3 has 16 residues. Germline-derived CDR1 and CDR2 are SGHVS and FQNEAQ. The CDR3 bases are TGTGCCAGCAGCCCCCGGACGGCCATAGCCAAAAACATTCAGTACTTC. Amino acids: CASSPRTAIAKNIQYF.

The chain recombines TRBV2 with TRBJ2-3, with D hard to call. Germline V gene lookup returns CDR1 SNHLY and CDR2 FYNNEI. This CDR3 is built from 15 residues. Trimming pared 3 bases from V and 2 bases from J, leaving 12 bases between. The CDR3 region is CASSDGVMDTDTQYF. In nucleotides, the CDR3 is TGTGCCAGCAGTGATGGGGTGATGGACACAGATACGCAGTATTTT.

This clone has only a few counts. V and J are TRBV19 and TRBJ2-7; a possible D gene is TRBD2 (6 bases). Trimming left V 5 bases short and J 2 bases short, with 10 bases between. Per germline, CDR1 LNHDA and CDR2 SQIVND (reference sequence). The CDR3 loop spans 13 amino acids. CDR3 loop: CASSLAETYEQYF. CDR3 DNA: TGTGCCAGTAGTTTAGCGGAGACCTACGAGCAGTACTTC.